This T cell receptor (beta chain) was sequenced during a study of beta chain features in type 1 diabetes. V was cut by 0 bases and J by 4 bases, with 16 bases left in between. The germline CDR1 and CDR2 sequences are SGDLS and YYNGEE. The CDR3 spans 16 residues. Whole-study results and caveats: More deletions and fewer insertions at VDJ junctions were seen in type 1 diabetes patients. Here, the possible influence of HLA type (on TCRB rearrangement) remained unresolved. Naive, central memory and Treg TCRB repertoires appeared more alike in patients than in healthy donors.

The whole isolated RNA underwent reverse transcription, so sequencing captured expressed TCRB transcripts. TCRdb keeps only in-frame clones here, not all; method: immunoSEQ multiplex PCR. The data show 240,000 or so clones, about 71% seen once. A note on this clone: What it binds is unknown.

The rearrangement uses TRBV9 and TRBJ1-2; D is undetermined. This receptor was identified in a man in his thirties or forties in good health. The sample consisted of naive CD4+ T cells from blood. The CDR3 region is CASSVDSGGTSYGYTF. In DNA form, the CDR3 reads TGTGCCAGCAGCGTAGATAGCGGAGGCACCTCCTATGGCTACACCTTC.